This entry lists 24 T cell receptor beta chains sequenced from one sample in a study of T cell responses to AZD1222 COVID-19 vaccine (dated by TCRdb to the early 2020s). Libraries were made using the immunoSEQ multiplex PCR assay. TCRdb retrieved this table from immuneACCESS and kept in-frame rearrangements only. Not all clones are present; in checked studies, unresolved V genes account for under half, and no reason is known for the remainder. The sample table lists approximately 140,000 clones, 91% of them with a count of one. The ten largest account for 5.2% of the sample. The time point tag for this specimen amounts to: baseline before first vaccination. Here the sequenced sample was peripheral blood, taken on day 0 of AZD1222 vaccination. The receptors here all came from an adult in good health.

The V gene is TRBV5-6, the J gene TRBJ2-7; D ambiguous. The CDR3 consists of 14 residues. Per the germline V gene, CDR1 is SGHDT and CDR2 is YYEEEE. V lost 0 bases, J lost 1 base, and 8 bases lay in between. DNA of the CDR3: TGTGCCAGCAGCTTGGAAGCAGCATCCTACGAGCAGTACTTC. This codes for CASSLEAASYEQYF.

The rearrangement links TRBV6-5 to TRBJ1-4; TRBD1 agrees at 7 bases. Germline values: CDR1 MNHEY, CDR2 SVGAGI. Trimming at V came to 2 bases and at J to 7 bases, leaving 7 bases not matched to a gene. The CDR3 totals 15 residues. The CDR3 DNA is TGTGCCAGCAGTTACCGGGGACAGATCGGTGAAAAACTGTTTTTT. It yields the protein CASSYRGQIGEKLFF.

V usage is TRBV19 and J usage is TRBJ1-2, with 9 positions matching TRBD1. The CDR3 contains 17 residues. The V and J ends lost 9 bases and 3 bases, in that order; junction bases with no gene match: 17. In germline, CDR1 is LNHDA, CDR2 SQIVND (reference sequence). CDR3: CASRARDRALGDYGYTF. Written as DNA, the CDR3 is TGTGCCAGCCGTGCCCGGGACAGGGCGCTGGGAGACTATGGCTACACCTTC. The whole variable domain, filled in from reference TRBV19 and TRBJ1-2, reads DGGITQSPKYLFRKEGQNVTLSCEQNLNHDAMYWYRQDPGQGLRLIYYSQIVNDFQKGDIAEGYSVSREKKESFPLTVTSAQKNPTAFYLCASRARDRALGDYGYTFGSGTRLTVV.

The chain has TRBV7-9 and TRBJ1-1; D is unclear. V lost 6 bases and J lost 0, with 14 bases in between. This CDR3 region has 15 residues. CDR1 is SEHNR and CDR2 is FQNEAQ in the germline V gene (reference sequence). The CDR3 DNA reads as TGTGCCAGCAGACAGCCCTACGCGATGAACACTGAAGCTTTCTTT. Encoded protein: CASRQPYAMNTEAFF.

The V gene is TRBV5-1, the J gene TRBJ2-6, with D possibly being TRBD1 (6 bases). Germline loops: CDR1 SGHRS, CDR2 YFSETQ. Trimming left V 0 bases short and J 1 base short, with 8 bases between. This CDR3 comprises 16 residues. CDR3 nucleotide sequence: TGCGCCAGCAGCTTGGACAGGGTATCTGGGGCCAACGTCCTGACTTTC. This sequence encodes CASSLDRVSGANVLTF.

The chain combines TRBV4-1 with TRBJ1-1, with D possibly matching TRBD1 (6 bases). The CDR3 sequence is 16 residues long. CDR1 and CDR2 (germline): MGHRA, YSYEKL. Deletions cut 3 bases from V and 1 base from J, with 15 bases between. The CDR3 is CASSHSTGPGNTEAFF. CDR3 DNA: TGCGCCAGCAGCCATTCAACAGGGCCGGGGAACACTGAAGCTTTCTTT.

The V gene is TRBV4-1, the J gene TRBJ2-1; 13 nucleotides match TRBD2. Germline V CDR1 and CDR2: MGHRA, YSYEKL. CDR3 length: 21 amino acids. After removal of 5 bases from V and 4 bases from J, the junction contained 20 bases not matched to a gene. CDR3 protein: CASSFTAPTSGRKGGYNEQFF. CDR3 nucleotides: TGCGCCAGCAGCTTCACCGCTCCGACTAGCGGGAGGAAGGGTGGTTACAATGAGCAGTTCTTC.

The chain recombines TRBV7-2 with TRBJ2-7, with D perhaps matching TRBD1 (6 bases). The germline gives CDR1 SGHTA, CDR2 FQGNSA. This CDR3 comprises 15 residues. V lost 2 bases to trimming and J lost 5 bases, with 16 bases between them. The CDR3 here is CASSLPDRRLDEQYF. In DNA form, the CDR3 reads TGTGCCAGCAGCTTACCCGACAGGCGACTCGACGAGCAGTACTTC.

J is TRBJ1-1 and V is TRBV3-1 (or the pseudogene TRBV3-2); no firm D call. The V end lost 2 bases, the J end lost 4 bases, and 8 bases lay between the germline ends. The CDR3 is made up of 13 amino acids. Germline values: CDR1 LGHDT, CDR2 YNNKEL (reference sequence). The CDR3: CASSQIKGTEAFF. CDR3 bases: TGTGCCAGCAGCCAAATCAAGGGCACTGAAGCTTTCTTT.

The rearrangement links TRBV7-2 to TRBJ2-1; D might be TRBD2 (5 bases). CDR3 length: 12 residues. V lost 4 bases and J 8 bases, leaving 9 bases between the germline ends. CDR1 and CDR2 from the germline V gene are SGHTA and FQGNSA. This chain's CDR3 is CASSYLAYEQFF. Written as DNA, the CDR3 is TGTGCCAGCAGCTACCTAGCATATGAGCAGTTCTTC.

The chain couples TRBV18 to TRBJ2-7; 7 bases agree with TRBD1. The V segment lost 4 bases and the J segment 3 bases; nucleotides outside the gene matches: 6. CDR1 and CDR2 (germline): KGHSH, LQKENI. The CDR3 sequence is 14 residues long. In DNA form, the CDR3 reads TGTGCCAGCTCACGAGACAGGGAATTCTACGAGCAGTACTTC. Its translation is CASSRDREFYEQYF.

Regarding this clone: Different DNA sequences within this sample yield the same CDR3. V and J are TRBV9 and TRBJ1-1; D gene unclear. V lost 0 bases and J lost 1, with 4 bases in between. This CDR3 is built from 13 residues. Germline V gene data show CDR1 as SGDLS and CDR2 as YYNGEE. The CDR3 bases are TGTGCCAGCAGCGTAGGTACGAACACTGAAGCTTTCTTT. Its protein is CASSVGTNTEAFF.

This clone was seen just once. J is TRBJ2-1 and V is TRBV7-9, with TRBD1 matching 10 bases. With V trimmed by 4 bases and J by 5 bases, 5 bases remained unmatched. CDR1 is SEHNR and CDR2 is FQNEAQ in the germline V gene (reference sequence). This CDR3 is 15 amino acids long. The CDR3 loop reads CASSSPGTGDNEQFF. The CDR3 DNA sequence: TGTGCCAGCAGCTCACCCGGGACAGGGGACAATGAGCAGTTCTTC.

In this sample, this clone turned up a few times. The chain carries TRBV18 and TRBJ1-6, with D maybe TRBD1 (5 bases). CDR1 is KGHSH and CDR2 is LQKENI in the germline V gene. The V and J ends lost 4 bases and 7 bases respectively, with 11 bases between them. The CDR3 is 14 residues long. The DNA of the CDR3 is TGTGCCAGCTCACAATCCGGGGACAATTCACCCCTCCACTTT. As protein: CASSQSGDNSPLHF.

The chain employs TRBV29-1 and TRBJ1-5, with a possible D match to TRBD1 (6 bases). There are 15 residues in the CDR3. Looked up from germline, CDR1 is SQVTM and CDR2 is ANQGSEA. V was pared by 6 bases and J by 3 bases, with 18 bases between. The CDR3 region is CSVAITGGPNQPQHF. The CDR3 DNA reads TGCAGCGTCGCGATCACGGGGGGGCCCAATCAGCCCCAGCATTTT.

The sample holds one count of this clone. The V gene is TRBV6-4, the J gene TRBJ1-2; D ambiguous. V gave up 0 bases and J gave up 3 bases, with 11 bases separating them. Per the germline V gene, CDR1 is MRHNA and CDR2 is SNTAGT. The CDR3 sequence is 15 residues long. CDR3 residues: CASSDSPHRHYGYTF. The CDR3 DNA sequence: TGTGCCAGCAGTGACTCGCCTCACAGACACTATGGCTACACCTTC.

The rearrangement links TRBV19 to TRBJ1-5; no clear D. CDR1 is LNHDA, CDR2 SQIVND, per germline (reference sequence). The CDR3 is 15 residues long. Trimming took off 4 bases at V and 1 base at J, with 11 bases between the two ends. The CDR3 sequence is CASSKIGASNQPQHF. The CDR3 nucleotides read TGTGCCAGTAGTAAGATAGGAGCGAGCAATCAGCCCCAGCATTTT.

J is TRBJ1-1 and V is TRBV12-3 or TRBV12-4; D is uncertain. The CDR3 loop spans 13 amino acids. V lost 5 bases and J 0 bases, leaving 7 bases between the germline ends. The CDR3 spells CASSPSMNTEAFF. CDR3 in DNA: TGTGCCAGCAGTCCTTCAATGAACACTGAAGCTTTCTTT.

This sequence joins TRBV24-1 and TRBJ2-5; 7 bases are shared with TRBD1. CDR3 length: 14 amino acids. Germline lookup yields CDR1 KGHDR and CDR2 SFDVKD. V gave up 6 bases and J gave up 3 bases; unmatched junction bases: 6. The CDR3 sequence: CATSPLGTEETQYF. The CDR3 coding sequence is TGTGCCACCAGTCCTCTCGGGACAGAAGAGACCCAGTACTTC.

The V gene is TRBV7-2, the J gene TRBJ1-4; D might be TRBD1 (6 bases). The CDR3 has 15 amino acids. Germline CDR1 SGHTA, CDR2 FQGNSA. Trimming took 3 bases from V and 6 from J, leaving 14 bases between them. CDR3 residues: CASSFTGSLYEKLFF. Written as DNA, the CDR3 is TGTGCCAGCAGCTTCACAGGGTCTTTGTATGAAAAACTGTTTTTT.

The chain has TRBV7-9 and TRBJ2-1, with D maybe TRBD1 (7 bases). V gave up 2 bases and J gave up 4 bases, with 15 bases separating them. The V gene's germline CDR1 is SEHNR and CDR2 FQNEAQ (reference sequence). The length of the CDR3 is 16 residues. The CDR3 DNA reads TGTGCCAGCAGCTTATGGGACAGCGGGCTGTACAATGAGCAGTTCTTC. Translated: CASSLWDSGLYNEQFF.

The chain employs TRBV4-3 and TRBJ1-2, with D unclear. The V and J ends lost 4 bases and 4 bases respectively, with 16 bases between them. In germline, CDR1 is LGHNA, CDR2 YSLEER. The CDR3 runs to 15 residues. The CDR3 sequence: CASSLTTGNLYGYTF. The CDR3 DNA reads TGCGCCAGCAGCCTAACGACCGGAAACCTCTATGGCTACACCTTC.

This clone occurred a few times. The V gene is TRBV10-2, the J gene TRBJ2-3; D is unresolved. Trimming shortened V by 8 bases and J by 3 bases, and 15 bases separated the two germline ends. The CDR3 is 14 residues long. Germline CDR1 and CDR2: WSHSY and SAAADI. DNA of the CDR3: TGCGCCAGCTCCCTGGCCGCACCAACAGATACGCAGTATTTT. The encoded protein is CASSLAAPTDTQYF.

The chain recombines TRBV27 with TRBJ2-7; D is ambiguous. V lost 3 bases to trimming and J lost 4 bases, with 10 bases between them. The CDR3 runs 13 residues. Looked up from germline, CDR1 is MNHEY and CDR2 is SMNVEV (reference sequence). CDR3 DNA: TGTGCCAGCAGTTTCGGAGTTGATTACGAGCAGTACTTC. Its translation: CASSFGVDYEQYF.